What follows is one T cell receptor (beta chain) and its context. The PCR had 60 Vbeta and 13 Jbeta primers. Authors' processing steps: Roughly 76 million unique TCR beta chains, roughly 11 million of them shared, were counted by a later analysis. Only in-frame clones appear in the TCRdb table, and some are missing; sequencing was by immunoSEQ multiplex PCR. The V and J calls and clone size were taken over from that table, and D and trimming were inferred from the DNA. Seen here are around 130,000 clones, almost 85% observed once, and the top ten hold 2.5% to 3.5%. This sample stems from a study of cytomegalovirus exposure and HLA in healthy donors. Study information: Prior work identified some 120 million unique TCR beta sequences in 150 million to 200 million T cells.

Specimen: PBMCs. This receptor was identified in a boy aged 2 to 10 in good health and CMV-seronegative.

CDR3 nucleotide sequence: TGTGCCAGCAGCTTGTCGGGTGAGCAGTTCTTC. It encodes CASSLSGEQFF. The genes are TRBV7-9 and TRBJ2-1; D is uncertain. Trimming took off 3 bases at V and 9 bases at J, with 6 bases between the two ends. The CDR3 consists of 11 residues. Germline-derived CDR1 and CDR2 are SEHNR and FQNEAQ (reference sequence).